This T cell receptor beta chain appears in the sequencing data of a study of neurological immune-mediated disorders. This clonotype was observed many times. TCRdb used MiXCR to reprocess the 5' RACE reads, holding one entry per CDR3 protein. The profile covers about 46,000 distinct CDR3 sequences, with roughly 4.4% appearing a single time and around 6% taken by the ten largest. The sequenced sample consisted of PBMCs. The TCR comes from a woman between 55 and 75 years old with multiple sclerosis.

This CDR3 is CSVEAGGGGLDTQYF. In DNA, the CDR3 is TGCAGCGTTGAAGCGGGCGGGGGAGGCCTGGATACGCAGTATTTT. This chain joins TRBV29-1 and TRBJ2-3, with 7 bases fitting TRBD2. CDR3 length equals 15 residues. CDR1 SQVTM and CDR2 ANQGSEA come from the germline V gene. V shed 1 base, J shed 6 bases, and the junction held 10 bases outside the gene matches.